The rows below give T cell receptor beta chains drawn from one sample of a study of T-cell reconstitution after alpha-beta-depleted transplantation in children. MiXCR, run by TCRdb on the PCR reads, gives a single entry per CDR3 protein. Of 190,000 or so distinct CDR3 sequences in the sample, approximately 6% were seen once. The sequences come from PBMCs, collected before TCRalphabeta/CD19-depleted stem cell transplant. The receptors come from a girl in the first two years of life with combined immunodeficiency, due to receive a stem cell transplant. CDR3s include the opening cysteine and the closing phenylalanine or tryptophan. D genes are given only for firm matches. The listing skips clone size in some rows; elsewhere it reads once, few, many or a size class.

clone size: many
D gene: TRBD1
V gene: TRBV20-1
J gene: TRBJ1-2
CDR3 DNA: TGCAGTGCTACCCAGAGGACAGGGGGAAACTATGGCTACACCTTC
CDR3 protein: CSATQRTGGNYGYTF

clone size: many
D gene: NA
V gene: TRBV11-2
J gene: TRBJ2-5
CDR3 DNA: TGTGCCAGCAGCTTGTACTCCGTAGTCCAAGAGACCCAGTACTTC
CDR3 protein: CASSLYSVVQETQYF

clone size: many
D gene: NA
V gene: TRBV11-2
J gene: TRBJ2-7
CDR3 DNA: TGTGCCAGCAGCTTATTGAGGGCAGGGGTGGGCTACGAGCAGTACTTC
CDR3 protein: CASSLLRAGVGYEQYF

clone size: NA
D gene: NA
V gene: TRBV28
J gene: TRBJ2-6
CDR3 DNA: TGTGCCAGCAGTTTTGGGACGCGGAAGGGGGCCAACGTCCTGACTTTC
CDR3 protein: CASSFGTRKGANVLTF

clone size: NA
D gene: TRBD2
V gene: TRBV27
J gene: TRBJ2-1
CDR3 DNA: TGTGCCAGCAGTTTGGCAAGTAGCGGGTGGAGCTTAGCCTACAATGAGCAGTTCTTC
CDR3 protein: CASSLASSGWSLAYNEQFF

clone size: many
D gene: TRBD2
V gene: TRBV20-1
J gene: TRBJ2-7
CDR3 DNA: TGCAGTGCTATAGACGGGACTAGCGGGAGAGACGAGCAGTACTTC
CDR3 protein: CSAIDGTSGRDEQYF

clone size: many
D gene: NA
V gene: TRBV7-9
J gene: TRBJ1-2
CDR3 DNA: TGTGCCAGCAGCTTCAGCCAGGGTTGGGACGACTATGGCTACACCTTC
CDR3 protein: CASSFSQGWDDYGYTF

clone size: few
D gene: NA
V gene: TRBV14
J gene: TRBJ2-1
CDR3 DNA: TGTGCCAGCAGCCGATTTAAACTAACGACTCGACCAGACTACAATGAGCAGTTCTTC
CDR3 protein: CASSRFKLTTRPDYNEQFF

clone size: many
D gene: NA
V gene: TRBV28
J gene: TRBJ2-1
CDR3 DNA: TGTGCCAGCAGTTTCCCAGCGGAAGACCAATCCAATGAGCAGTTCTTC
CDR3 protein: CASSFPAEDQSNEQFF

clone size: many
D gene: NA
V gene: TRBV7-8
J gene: TRBJ2-5
CDR3 DNA: TGTGCCAGCAGCTTAGTAGGTAGTAGAGAGACCCAGTACTTC
CDR3 protein: CASSLVGSRETQYF

clone size: many
D gene: NA
V gene: TRBV27
J gene: TRBJ1-1
CDR3 DNA: TGTGCCAGCAGTCCAGGGACCATTCCAAACACTGAAGCTTTCTTT
CDR3 protein: CASSPGTIPNTEAFF

clone size: few
D gene: TRBD2
V gene: TRBV14
J gene: TRBJ2-3
CDR3 DNA: TGTGCCAGCAGCCAACGTCTTCTAGCGGGCCTCACAGATACGCAGTATTTT
CDR3 protein: CASSQRLLAGLTDTQYF

clone size: many
D gene: NA
V gene: TRBV20-1
J gene: TRBJ2-3
CDR3 DNA: TGCAGTGCTAGGTTGACCCTTAGCACAGATACGCAGTATTTT
CDR3 protein: CSARLTLSTDTQYF

clone size: many
D gene: NA
V gene: TRBV28
J gene: TRBJ1-2
CDR3 DNA: TGTGCCAGCAGCCCAAGGTGCTGGGGGAGTCTCTGCTATGGCTACACCTTC
CDR3 protein: CASSPRCWGSLCYGYTF

clone size: NA
D gene: TRBD2
V gene: TRBV4-3
J gene: TRBJ2-7
CDR3 DNA: TGCGCCAGCAGCCAAGACCGCCCTCGGGGGGGTTACTCCTACGAGCAGTACTTC
CDR3 protein: CASSQDRPRGGYSYEQYF

clone size: many
D gene: TRBD2
V gene: TRBV6-5
J gene: TRBJ2-3
CDR3 DNA: TGTGCCAGCAGTTCATGGGGGGGAGATACGCAGTATTTT
CDR3 protein: CASSSWGGDTQYF

clone size: many
D gene: NA
V gene: TRBV12-3/TRBV12-4
J gene: TRBJ1-1
CDR3 DNA: TGTGCCAGCAGTTTAGGGCAGCTGGAAGCTTTCTTT
CDR3 protein: CASSLGQLEAFF

clone size: many
D gene: TRBD1
V gene: TRBV20-1
J gene: TRBJ2-1
CDR3 DNA: TGCAGTGCTAGGGTGCAGGGGGCTGAGCAGTTCTTC
CDR3 protein: CSARVQGAEQFF

clone size: many
D gene: TRBD2
V gene: TRBV7-2
J gene: TRBJ2-4
CDR3 DNA: TGTGCCAGCAGCTTTAATTTCGGTGCTAGCGGGACCAAAAACATTCAGTACTTC
CDR3 protein: CASSFNFGASGTKNIQYF

clone size: many
D gene: TRBD1
V gene: TRBV9
J gene: TRBJ2-1
CDR3 DNA: TGTGCCAGCAGCGTAGAAGGGACAGGGAGCCACAATGAGCAGTTCTTC
CDR3 protein: CASSVEGTGSHNEQFF

clone size: many
D gene: TRBD2
V gene: TRBV29-1
J gene: TRBJ2-1
CDR3 DNA: TGCAGCGTTGGGACTAGCGGGATCGGGTTCGATGAGCAGTTCTTC
CDR3 protein: CSVGTSGIGFDEQFF

clone size: many
D gene: NA
V gene: TRBV7-2
J gene: TRBJ2-5
CDR3 DNA: TGTGCCAGCAGCTTAGGACCCGATAACAGGGTGGGAGAGACCCAGTACTTC
CDR3 protein: CASSLGPDNRVGETQYF